In this sample, the clone carrying this T cell receptor (beta chain) turned up a few times. Its antigen is currently unknown. Being one base from a much bigger clone, this may be a read error. The data derive from a study of molecular identifiers for immune sequencing clone quantification. Broader study findings: The study found clones above 20 RNA copies held over 98% of effector molecules and under 1% in naive cells.

It was with previously described methods and listed TCR primers that bulk TCR libraries were made. MiXCR was run by TCRdb on the PCR reads, yielding one entry per CDR3 protein. Here the sample spans hundreds of thousands of distinct CDR3 sequences, around 20% being singletons. The clonotype was recovered from a human donor in good health. Some libraries in this study had Jurkat cell RNA spiked in. What was sequenced was naive CD8+ T cells from blood, with Jurkat cell RNA spiked in. Subset reported: FACS-sorted CD8+CD4-CCR7+CD45RA+ naive T cells.

The CDR3 reads CSARDKASGGIDTQYF. The DNA of the CDR3 is TGCAGTGCTAGAGATAAGGCTAGCGGGGGTATAGATACGCAGTATTTT. The genes are TRBV20-1 and TRBJ2-3; TRBD2 matches 10 bases. Germline V gene sequence: CDR1 DFQATT, CDR2 SNEGSKA (reference sequence). CDR3 length: 16 residues. The V segment lost 0 bases and the J segment 5 bases; nucleotides outside the gene matches: 8.